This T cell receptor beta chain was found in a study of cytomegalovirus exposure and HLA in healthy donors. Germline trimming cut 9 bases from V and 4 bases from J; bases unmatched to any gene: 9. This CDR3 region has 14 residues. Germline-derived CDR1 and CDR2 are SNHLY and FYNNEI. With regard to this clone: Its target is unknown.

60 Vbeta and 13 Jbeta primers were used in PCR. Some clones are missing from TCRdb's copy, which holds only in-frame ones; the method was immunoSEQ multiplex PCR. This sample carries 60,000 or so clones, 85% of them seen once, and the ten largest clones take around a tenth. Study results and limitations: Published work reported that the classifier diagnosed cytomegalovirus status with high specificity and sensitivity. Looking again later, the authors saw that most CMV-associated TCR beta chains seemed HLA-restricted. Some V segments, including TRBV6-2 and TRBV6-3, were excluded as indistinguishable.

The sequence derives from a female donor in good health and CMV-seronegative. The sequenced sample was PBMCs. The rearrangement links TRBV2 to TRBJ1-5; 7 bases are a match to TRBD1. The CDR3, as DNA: TGTGCCAGTACAGGGGACACTCAAAATCAGCCCCAGCATTTT. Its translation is CASTGDTQNQPQHF.